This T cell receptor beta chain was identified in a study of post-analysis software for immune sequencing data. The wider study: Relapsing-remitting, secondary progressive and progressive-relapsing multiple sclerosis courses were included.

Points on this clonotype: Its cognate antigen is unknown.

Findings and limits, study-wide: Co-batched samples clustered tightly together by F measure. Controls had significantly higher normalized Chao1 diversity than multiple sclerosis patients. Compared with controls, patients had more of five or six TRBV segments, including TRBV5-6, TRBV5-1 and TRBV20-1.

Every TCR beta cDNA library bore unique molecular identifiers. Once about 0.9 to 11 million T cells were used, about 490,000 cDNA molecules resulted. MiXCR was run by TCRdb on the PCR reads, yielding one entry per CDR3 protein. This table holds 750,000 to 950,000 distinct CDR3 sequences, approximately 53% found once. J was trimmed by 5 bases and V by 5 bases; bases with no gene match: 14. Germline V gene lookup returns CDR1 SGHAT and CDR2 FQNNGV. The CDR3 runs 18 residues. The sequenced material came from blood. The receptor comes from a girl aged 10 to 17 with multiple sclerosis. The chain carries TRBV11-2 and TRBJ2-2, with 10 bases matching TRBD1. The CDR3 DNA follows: TGTGCCAGCAGCCAAATATCGGCGGGACAGGGGTTTACCGGGGAGCTGTTTTTT. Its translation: CASSQISAGQGFTGELFF. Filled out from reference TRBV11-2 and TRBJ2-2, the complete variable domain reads EAGVAQSPRYKIIEKRQSVAFWCNPISGHATLYWYQQILGQGPKLLIQFQNNGVVDDSQLPKDRFSAERLKGVDSTLKIQPAKLEDSAVYLCASSQISAGQGFTGELFFGEGSRLTVL.